Below are 7 T cell receptor beta chains sequenced from a single sample in a study of blood T cell repertoires in COVID-19. This table comes from immunoSEQ multiplex PCR, and its TCRdb copy is limited to in-frame clones, with some not included. The table lists about 250,000 clones, 70% to 85% of them singletons. Sequencing was performed on peripheral blood. The receptors were gathered from a woman older than 75 with active or convalescent COVID-19.

The rearrangement joins TRBV28 to TRBJ2-7, with 8 nucleotides matching TRBD1. Germline CDR1 reads MDHEN; CDR2 reads SYDVKM. Trimming cost V 7 bases and J 2 bases; bases outside gene matches: 10. This CDR3 is built from 15 residues. CDR3 bases: TGTGCCAGCACCACGACAGGGGCTGCTACCTACGAGCAGTACTTC. Translated: CASTTTGAATYEQYF.

The chain has TRBV7-8 and TRBJ2-5; the D is unclear. CDR1 is SGHVS and CDR2 is FQNEAQ in the germline V gene. The CDR3 runs 14 residues. V lost 3 bases and J 2 bases, leaving 10 bases between the germline ends. The DNA of the CDR3 is TGTGCCAGCAGCTTTGTTGGCGGACAAGAGACCCAGTACTTC. It codes for CASSFVGGQETQYF. Combining the CDR3 with reference TRBV7-8 and TRBJ2-5 gives the whole variable domain GAGVSQSPRYKVAKRGQDVALRCDPISGHVSLFWYQQALGQGPEFLTYFQNEAQLDKSGLPSDRFFAERPEGSVSTLKIQRTQQEDSAVYLCASSFVGGQETQYFGPGTRLLVL.

The chain recombines TRBV28 with TRBJ1-4; D ambiguous. With 2 bases removed from V and 2 bases from J, the gap between germline ends came to 9 bases. In germline, CDR1 is MDHEN, CDR2 SYDVKM. There are 15 residues in the CDR3. In nucleotides, the CDR3 is TGTGCCAGCAGTTTAGCGGGAAGCACTAATGAAAAACTGTTTTTT. Amino acid sequence: CASSLAGSTNEKLFF.

The genes are TRBV19 and TRBJ2-5; TRBD1 matches 7 bases. V was pared by 6 bases and J by 2 bases, with 3 bases of the junction left unmatched. Germline CDR1 and CDR2: LNHDA and SQIVND (reference sequence). This CDR3 comprises 13 residues. Here the CDR3 reads CASRAQGQETQYF. DNA for the CDR3: TGTGCCAGTAGGGCACAGGGGCAAGAGACCCAGTACTTC. The whole variable domain, filled in from reference TRBV19 and TRBJ2-5, reads DGGITQSPKYLFRKEGQNVTLSCEQNLNHDAMYWYRQDPGQGLRLIYYSQIVNDFQKGDIAEGYSVSREKKESFPLTVTSAQKNPTAFYLCASRAQGQETQYFGPGTRLLVL.

The V gene is TRBV2, the J gene TRBJ2-5, with 8 bases lining up with TRBD1. Per germline, CDR1 SNHLY and CDR2 FYNNEI. V gave up 8 bases and J gave up 2 bases; unmatched junction bases: 4. This CDR3 has 13 amino acids. The CDR3 protein is CASSGGYQETQYF. The CDR3 coding sequence is TGTGCCAGCTCAGGGGGCTATCAAGAGACCCAGTACTTC.

The chain combines TRBV4-1 with TRBJ2-1; 7 positions agree with TRBD1. Germline V gene data show CDR1 as MGHRA and CDR2 as YSYEKL. The V and J ends lost 0 bases and 3 bases, in that order; junction bases with no gene match: 8. CDR3 length: 17 amino acids. CDR3 nucleotide sequence: TGCGCCAGCAGCCAAGATTGGGGGACAGCGTTCTACAATGAGCAGTTCTTC. Amino acids: CASSQDWGTAFYNEQFF.

This clone occurred once. V is TRBV5-4 and J is TRBJ1-2, with unresolved D. The V gene's germline CDR1 is SGHNT and CDR2 YYREEE (reference sequence). V gave up 2 bases and J gave up 8 bases, with 10 bases separating them. The CDR3 has 12 residues. CDR3 sequence: CASSFASGGYTF. CDR3 sequence (DNA): TGTGCCAGCAGCTTCGCCTCGGGAGGCTACACCTTC.